This T cell receptor beta chain originates from a study of long-term antiretroviral therapy in people with HIV. For the study at large: When the earliest samples were collected, ART was typically delayed until CD4 counts fell.

At least one PBMC sample before ART and at least two after were required. V was trimmed by 5 bases and J by 8 bases, leaving 15 bases between them. This CDR3 is built from 13 residues. Germline CDR1 reads SGHTA; CDR2 reads FQGTGA. At the survey level, the v3.0 immunoSEQ assay was run. Method: immunoSEQ multiplex PCR; TCRdb's copy keeps in-frame clones and lacks some. The sample yields tens of thousands of clones, 80% to 85% seen once. Whole-study findings and limits: Clones that expanded before ART (that is, prior to treatment) dominated the repertoire at all time points. Unavailable data included ART adherence, viral resistance and therapy changes (switches in treatment).

Worth noting for this clone: The antigen remains unidentified.

This receptor was taken from a man between 25 and 39 years old with HIV. The source material was unsorted PBMCs, sampled approximately 4.5 years after starting antiretroviral therapy. The V and J genes are TRBV7-3 and TRBJ1-2; D not resolved. CDR3 loop: CASSALPSMGYTF. The CDR3 DNA sequence: TGTGCCAGCAGCGCCCTCCCGTCTATGGGCTACACCTTC.